Listed below are T cell receptor beta chains from one sample, sequenced in a study of cytomegalovirus exposure and HLA in healthy donors. Sequencing used immunoSEQ multiplex PCR; TCRdb keeps in-frame clones, though not all of them. The sample contains 90,000 to 120,000 clones, more than 65% of which appear only once. Sequenced input: PBMCs. These receptors all stem from a woman under 30 in good health and CMV-seropositive. Each CDR3 is given with its conserved first and last residue. A D gene is named only where the DNA matches it firmly. Clone size is shown for a subset of rows, as once, few, many or a class of expanded clone.

j_call: TRBJ2-1
d_call: -
cdr3_length: 13
clone_size: -
v_call: TRBV7-3
cdr3_aa: CASSPLGGDEQFF
cdr3_nt: TGTGCCAGCAGCCCCTTAGGGGGGGATGAGCAGTTCTTC

j_call: TRBJ1-1
d_call: TRBD1
cdr3_length: 17
clone_size: -
v_call: TRBV15
cdr3_aa: CATSRDREVHGNTEAFF
cdr3_nt: TGTGCCACCAGCCGCGACAGGGAAGTCCATGGGAACACTGAAGCTTTCTTT

j_call: TRBJ2-1
d_call: TRBD1
cdr3_length: 15
clone_size: -
v_call: TRBV5-1
cdr3_aa: CASSQGQGPYNEQFF
cdr3_nt: TGCGCCAGCAGCCAGGGACAGGGCCCCTACAATGAGCAGTTCTTC

j_call: TRBJ2-2
d_call: -
cdr3_length: 15
clone_size: -
v_call: TRBV7-9
cdr3_aa: CASSLVAVNTGELFF
cdr3_nt: TGTGCCAGCAGCTTAGTGGCGGTGAACACCGGGGAGCTGTTTTTT

j_call: TRBJ2-3
d_call: -
cdr3_length: 16
clone_size: medium-sized
v_call: TRBV6-4
cdr3_aa: CASSDSRDGATDTQYF
cdr3_nt: TGTGCCAGCAGTGATTCGCGGGACGGTGCCACAGATACGCAGTATTTT

j_call: TRBJ2-7
d_call: -
cdr3_length: 12
clone_size: -
v_call: TRBV7-3
cdr3_aa: CASSSAGGEQYF
cdr3_nt: TGTGCCAGCAGCAGCGCCGGTGGCGAGCAGTACTTC

j_call: TRBJ1-3
d_call: -
cdr3_length: 14
clone_size: -
v_call: TRBV27
cdr3_aa: CASSFGSSGNTIYF
cdr3_nt: TGTGCCAGCAGTTTTGGCAGCTCTGGAAACACCATATATTTT

j_call: TRBJ2-7
d_call: -
cdr3_length: 12
clone_size: -
v_call: TRBV19
cdr3_aa: CASSMGLGEQYF
cdr3_nt: TGTGCCAGTAGTATGGGACTTGGGGAGCAGTACTTC

j_call: TRBJ2-7
d_call: -
cdr3_length: 14
clone_size: -
v_call: TRBV7-2
cdr3_aa: CASSFSGTPGEQYF
cdr3_nt: TGTGCCAGCAGCTTCTCCGGGACTCCGGGGGAGCAGTACTTC

j_call: TRBJ2-5
d_call: -
cdr3_length: 14
clone_size: few
v_call: TRBV9
cdr3_aa: CASSVAAGEETQYF
cdr3_nt: TGTGCCAGCAGCGTAGCGGCAGGGGAAGAGACCCAGTACTTC

j_call: TRBJ1-2
d_call: -
cdr3_length: 13
clone_size: -
v_call: TRBV4-3
cdr3_aa: CASSQDGGKGYTF
cdr3_nt: TGCGCCAGCAGCCAAGACGGCGGAAAGGGCTACACCTTC

j_call: TRBJ2-7
d_call: TRBD2
cdr3_length: 14
clone_size: -
v_call: TRBV9
cdr3_aa: CASSTTSGSYEQYF
cdr3_nt: TGTGCCAGCAGCACTACTAGCGGGTCCTACGAGCAGTACTTC

j_call: TRBJ1-2
d_call: TRBD1
cdr3_length: 16
clone_size: -
v_call: TRBV19
cdr3_aa: CASMRTGGRANYGYTF
cdr3_nt: TGTGCCAGTATGCGGACAGGGGGCAGAGCTAACTATGGCTACACCTTC

j_call: TRBJ2-2
d_call: TRBD1
cdr3_length: 18
clone_size: -
v_call: TRBV7-9
cdr3_aa: CASSLSGQGAGGTGELFF
cdr3_nt: TGTGCCAGCAGCTTAAGCGGTCAGGGGGCAGGTGGGACCGGGGAGCTGTTTTTT

j_call: TRBJ2-7
d_call: -
cdr3_length: 14
clone_size: -
v_call: TRBV5-1
cdr3_aa: CASSLLADSYEQYF
cdr3_nt: TGCGCCAGCAGCTTGTTGGCGGACTCCTACGAGCAGTACTTC

j_call: TRBJ1-3
d_call: TRBD1
cdr3_length: 18
clone_size: -
v_call: TRBV6-4
cdr3_aa: CASSDSGDRGVSGNTIYF
cdr3_nt: TGTGCCAGCAGTGACTCCGGGGACAGGGGCGTCTCTGGAAACACCATATATTTT

j_call: TRBJ2-1
d_call: TRBD2
cdr3_length: 16
clone_size: -
v_call: TRBV27
cdr3_aa: CASSFIAGGPFNEQFF
cdr3_nt: TGTGCCAGCAGTTTCATCGCGGGAGGGCCGTTTAATGAGCAGTTCTTC

j_call: TRBJ1-1
d_call: -
cdr3_length: 13
clone_size: -
v_call: TRBV6-1
cdr3_aa: CASSGRQDTEAFF
cdr3_nt: TGTGCCAGCAGTGGCCGACAAGACACTGAAGCTTTCTTT

j_call: TRBJ2-1
d_call: TRBD2
cdr3_length: 15
clone_size: -
v_call: TRBV7-2
cdr3_aa: CASSLAGGLYNEQFF
cdr3_nt: TGTGCCAGCAGCTTAGCGGGAGGGTTATACAATGAGCAGTTCTTC

j_call: TRBJ1-2
d_call: -
cdr3_length: 11
clone_size: -
v_call: TRBV20-1
cdr3_aa: CSARPGFGYTF
cdr3_nt: TGCAGTGCCCGTCCCGGTTTTGGCTACACCTTC

j_call: TRBJ2-1
d_call: TRBD2
cdr3_length: 17
clone_size: -
v_call: TRBV19
cdr3_aa: CASSTSRLADSYNEQFF
cdr3_nt: TGTGCCAGTAGTACTTCGCGACTAGCAGACTCCTACAATGAGCAGTTCTTC

j_call: TRBJ2-5
d_call: -
cdr3_length: 16
clone_size: -
v_call: TRBV5-1
cdr3_aa: CASSLQTGEGQETQYF
cdr3_nt: TGCGCCAGCAGCTTGCAGACAGGGGAGGGACAAGAGACCCAGTACTTC